The T cell receptor beta chain under discussion was sequenced for a study of OX40 agonist ivuxolimab in advanced cancers. Study in general: Dose-escalation patients had hepatocellular carcinoma, melanoma, renal cell or head and neck cancer.

Concerning this clone: What it recognizes is unknown.

Broader study findings: At 0.1 to 3.0 mg/kg and by week 6, CD4+ and CD8+ T cells in the blood had expanded clonally. Near-lowest levels of clonal expansion characterized partial responders at 0.1-3.0 mg/kg.

V lost 2 bases and J lost 5, with 15 bases in between. This CDR3 is built from 15 residues. Germline V gene lookup returns CDR1 MNHNY and CDR2 SVGAGI (reference sequence). Patients were excluded for autoimmune disease history or systemic immunosuppression. Data came from immunoSEQ multiplex PCR; TCRdb stores just in-frame clones and leaves some out. The sample records some 90,000 clones, roughly 93% being singletons. The starting material was CD4+ or CD8+ T cells sorted from blood, obtained in a trial of the OX40 agonist ivuxolimab. The chain employs TRBV6-6 and TRBJ2-5; TRBD2 might be the D (6 bases). This sequence originates from an adult with an advanced solid tumor such as melanoma, head and neck, liver or kidney cancer. Written as DNA, the CDR3 is TGTGCCAGCAGTTACAGTTTGACTAGGGCGGAGACCCAGTACTTC. Translation: CASSYSLTRAETQYF.